Below, 10 T cell receptor beta chains from the same sample are listed, as sequenced in a study of identical twins. TCRdb passed the 5' RACE reads through MiXCR, listing each CDR3 protein once. Among 400,000 to 550,000 distinct CDR3 sequences listed, roughly an eighth were seen once. These data also formed part of another study, on yellow fever vaccine responses in identical twins.

The sample consisted of CD4+ T cells sorted from blood. The source of these receptors is a woman under 30 in good health.

In its sample, this clonotype was seen many times. The rearrangement joins TRBV10-3 to TRBJ2-3; D possibly corresponds to TRBD2 (6 bases). The CDR3 is 16 residues long. Trimming removed 7 bases at V and 3 bases at J, with 20 bases between. CDR1 ENHRY and CDR2 SYGVKD come from the germline V gene. The DNA of the CDR3 is TGTGCCATCACCCCAGGGCCGGGAGCTAATACAGATACGCAGTATTTT. As protein: CAITPGPGANTDTQYF.

This clonotype occurred many times. CDR3 protein: CASKSVLAGTDTQYF. The CDR3 DNA is TGTGCCAGCAAGAGCGTACTAGCAGGCACAGATACGCAGTATTTT. The V and J genes are TRBV7-2 and TRBJ2-3; possibly TRBD2 for D (6 bases). Germline CDR1 and CDR2: SGHTA and FQGNSA. The CDR3 is 15 residues long. Trimming took 7 bases from V and 1 from J, leaving 15 bases between them.

V and J are TRBV3-1 and TRBJ2-7; D is perhaps TRBD2 (5 bases). CDR3 length: 13 residues. The germline V and J ends were trimmed by 6 bases and 12 bases, with 21 bases remaining between them. In germline, CDR1 is LGHDT, CDR2 YNNKEL (reference sequence). The CDR3 region is CASREGGWEPAYF. CDR3 coding DNA: TGTGCCAGCAGAGAAGGAGGATGGGAGCCCGCGTACTTC.

This clonotype was counted only a few times. The chain joins TRBV27 to TRBJ2-7, with 9 bases matching TRBD2. Germline CDR1 is MNHEY and CDR2 is SMNVEV (reference sequence). This CDR3 is 14 amino acids long. V shed 3 bases and J 4 bases; nucleotides not matched to a gene: 4. The CDR3 here is CASSFVAGVYEQYF. CDR3 coding DNA: TGTGCCAGCAGTTTCGTAGCGGGAGTTTACGAGCAGTACTTC.

This clonotype showed up just a few times. The genes are TRBV2 and TRBJ2-3, with 16 bases identical to TRBD2. Trimming removed 9 bases from V and 4 bases from J; junction bases left unmatched: 7. Per germline, CDR1 SNHLY and CDR2 FYNNEI. This CDR3 has 16 amino acids. The CDR3 DNA follows: TGTGCCAGTCTCCGAGGGACTAGCGGGAGGGCAGATACGCAGTATTTT. It is translated as CASLRGTSGRADTQYF.

The chain joins TRBV6-1 to TRBJ1-5, with no clear D. Germline lookup yields CDR1 MNHNS and CDR2 SASEGT. Trimming left V 5 bases short and J 1 base short, with 9 bases between. This CDR3 region has 14 residues. CDR3: CASSTYSSNQPQHF. For the CDR3, the DNA is TGTGCCAGCAGTACCTACAGCAGCAATCAGCCCCAGCATTTT.

Only a few counts were recorded for this clonotype. This chain joins TRBV9 and TRBJ2-1, with 8 bases matching TRBD1. CDR1 is SGDLS, CDR2 YYNGEE, per germline. Losses at the gene ends were 0 bases for V and 9 bases for J; bases not matched to a gene: 5. This CDR3 region has 14 residues. As DNA, the CDR3 is TGTGCCAGCAGCGTAGGGCAGGGGGCTATTGAGCAGTTCTTC. Translated, it gives CASSVGQGAIEQFF.

Only a few counts were recorded for this clonotype. This sequence joins TRBV11-2 and TRBJ2-1, with 9 positions matching TRBD2. CDR3 length: 16 amino acids. Unmatched junction bases numbered 7, after V lost 2 bases and J lost 5 bases. Germline CDR1 and CDR2: SGHAT and FQNNGV. The CDR3 reads CASSLTLRLADNEQFF. In DNA, the CDR3 is TGTGCCAGCAGCTTAACCCTTCGACTAGCGGACAATGAGCAGTTCTTC. Combining the CDR3 with reference TRBV11-2 and TRBJ2-1 gives the whole variable domain EAGVAQSPRYKIIEKRQSVAFWCNPISGHATLYWYQQILGQGPKLLIQFQNNGVVDDSQLPKDRFSAERLKGVDSTLKIQPAKLEDSAVYLCASSLTLRLADNEQFFGPGTRLTVL.

This clonotype was seen a few times. CDR3 DNA: TGCGCCAGCGCCGGATCTGGGTCCACCGGGGAGCTGTTTTTT. Its protein product is CASAGSGSTGELFF. This rearrangement joins TRBV5-1 to TRBJ2-2; D gene uncertain. With 7 bases removed from V and 4 bases from J, the gap between germline ends came to 14 bases. Germline V gene sequence: CDR1 SGHRS, CDR2 YFSETQ. This CDR3 is 14 amino acids long.

In its sample, this clonotype was seen a few times. The V and J genes are TRBV6-1 and TRBJ2-3; TRBD2 agrees at 9 bases. Germline loops: CDR1 MNHNS, CDR2 SASEGT. This CDR3 region has 14 residues. V trimming: 6 bases; J trimming: 3 bases; junction bases outside the gene matches: 4. The CDR3 spells CASSGAGGTDTQYF. The CDR3 DNA is TGTGCCAGCAGCGGAGCGGGAGGAACAGATACGCAGTATTTT.